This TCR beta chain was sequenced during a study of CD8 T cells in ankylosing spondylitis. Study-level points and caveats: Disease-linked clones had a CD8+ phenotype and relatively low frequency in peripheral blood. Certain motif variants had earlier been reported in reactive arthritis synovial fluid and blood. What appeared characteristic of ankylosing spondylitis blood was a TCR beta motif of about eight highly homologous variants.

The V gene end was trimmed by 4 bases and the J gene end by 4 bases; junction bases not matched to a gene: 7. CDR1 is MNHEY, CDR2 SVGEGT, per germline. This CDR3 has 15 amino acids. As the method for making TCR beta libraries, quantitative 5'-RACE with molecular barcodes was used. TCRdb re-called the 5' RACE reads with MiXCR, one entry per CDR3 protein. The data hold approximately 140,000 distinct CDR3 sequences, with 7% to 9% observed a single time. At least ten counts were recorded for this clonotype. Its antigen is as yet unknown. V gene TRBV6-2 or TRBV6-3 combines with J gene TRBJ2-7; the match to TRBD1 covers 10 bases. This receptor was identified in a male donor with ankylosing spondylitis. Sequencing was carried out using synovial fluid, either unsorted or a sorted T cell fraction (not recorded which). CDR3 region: CASSSAGQGEYEQYF. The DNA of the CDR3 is TGTGCCAGCAGTTCAGCCGGACAGGGGGAATACGAGCAGTACTTC.